This T cell receptor (beta chain) was obtained from a study of cytomegalovirus exposure and HLA in healthy donors. Study outcomes and limitations: The authors confirmed in vitro that three CMV-associated chains were specific for CMV antigens. Earlier analysis found most TCR beta V segments productive about 87% or about 30% of the time. Cytomegalovirus association was listed for 150 or so TCR beta chains.

From germline, CDR1 is SEHNR and CDR2 FQNEAQ (reference sequence). V was pared by 6 bases and J by 4 bases, with 8 bases of the junction left unmatched. The CDR3 loop spans 15 amino acids. The primer mix had 60 Vbeta and 13 Jbeta primers. In the authors' workflow: In a later analysis, the count reached roughly 80 million unique TCR beta chains, with about 10 million shared. Sequencing used immunoSEQ multiplex PCR; TCRdb keeps in-frame clones, though not all of them. Clone size and the V and J calls come from that table; the DNA yielded D and trimming. The sample yields approximately 190,000 clones, about 84% seen once. Comments on this clone: Its antigen is as yet unknown.

Sequenced input: PBMCs. The genes are TRBV7-9 and TRBJ2-2; 7 positions agree with TRBD1. This TCR derives from a woman in her 30s in good health and CMV-seropositive. The CDR3 nucleotides read TGTGCCAGCAGGGATCGACAGGGAGCCACCGGGGAGCTGTTTTTT. Translation gives CASRDRQGATGELFF.